This entry lists 2 T cell receptor beta chains sequenced from one sample in a study of response to subunit inactivated influenza vaccine. TCRdb re-analysed the RT-PCR reads in MiXCR, keeping a single row per CDR3 protein. Of about 520,000 distinct CDR3 sequences in the sample, 25% were seen once. The starting material was CD4+ T cells sorted from PBMCs, obtained 4 to 6 days after vaccination. These receptors all stem from a man aged 50-59 years who received an inactivated influenza vaccine.

This chain joins TRBV5-6 and TRBJ2-7, with D uncertain. Between the trimmed V and J ends, which lost 4 bases and 3 bases, there was a span of 17 bases. The germline CDR1 and CDR2 sequences are SGHDT and YYEEEE. CDR3 length: 15 residues. The CDR3 DNA sequence: TGTGCCAGCAGCCAACACCTCCAAGGCGTCTACGAGCAGTACTTC. Translated: CASSQHLQGVYEQYF.

This clonotype was counted between two and nine times. In DNA form, the CDR3 reads TGCGCCAGCAGCTTTCAGGGGGGAGGCACAGATACGCAGTATTTT. This codes for CASSFQGGGTDTQYF. The chain carries TRBV5-1 and TRBJ2-3, with TRBD1 as a possible D gene (7 bases). The CDR3 runs 15 residues. Trimming shortened V by 2 bases and J by 1 base, and 11 bases separated the two germline ends. Germline V gene data show CDR1 as SGHRS and CDR2 as YFSETQ.